These T cell receptor beta chains were read from a single sample in a study of response to subunit inactivated influenza vaccine. TCRdb fed the RT-PCR reads into MiXCR, producing one record per CDR3 protein. The sample has hundreds of thousands of distinct CDR3 sequences; 11% to 15% are singletons. The sample consisted of PBMCs from blood, taken about 14 days before vaccination. All receptors come from a man aged 45 to 65 who received an inactivated influenza vaccine. The CDR3 runs from the conserved cysteine through the conserved F or W. The D gene is left open where the match is weak. Only some rows state a clone size, as once, few, many or a class for expanded clones.

TRBD1,few,TRBV24-1,TRBJ1-1,CATSARDRPAEAFF,TGTGCCACCAGTGCAAGGGACAGGCCGGCTGAAGCTTTCTTT
NA,NA,TRBV6-5,TRBJ1-4,CASSYSGPSEKLFF,TGTGCCAGCAGTTACTCGGGCCCCAGTGAAAAACTGTTTTTT
NA,few,TRBV20-1,TRBJ1-4,CSARGSGIRGGDEKLFF,TGCAGTGCTAGAGGCTCGGGTATTCGCGGCGGGGATGAAAAACTGTTTTTT
NA,few,TRBV5-1,TRBJ2-1,CASSLDGGGGDEQFF,TGCGCCAGCAGCTTGGATGGGGGCGGAGGGGATGAGCAGTTCTTC
TRBD2,many,TRBV5-1,TRBJ2-3,CASSLAVAGGPNTQYF,TGCGCCAGCAGCTTGGCGGTAGCGGGGGGGCCAAATACGCAGTATTTT
TRBD1,NA,TRBV5-1,TRBJ2-7,CASRDRGISYEQYF,TGCGCCAGCAGGGACAGGGGAATCTCCTACGAGCAGTACTTC
TRBD2,NA,TRBV12-3/TRBV12-4,TRBJ2-7,CASSLVLRYQTARHGGSYEQYF,TGTGCCAGCAGTTTAGTTTTACGCTATCAGACTGCTCGGCACGGGGGGTCCTACGAGCAGTACTTC
NA,NA,TRBV6-5,TRBJ2-3,CASSSTGTGKQYF,TGTGCCAGCAGTTCGACCGGGACGGGAAAGCAGTATTTT
TRBD1,few,TRBV6-2/TRBV6-3,TRBJ1-5,CASSWTGMGQPQHF,TGTGCCAGCAGTTGGACAGGGATGGGGCAGCCCCAGCATTTT
NA,NA,TRBV11-2,TRBJ2-2,CASRDLLSGTGELFF,TGTGCCAGCAGAGACCTGTTGTCGGGCACCGGGGAGCTGTTTTTT
TRBD1,NA,TRBV19,TRBJ1-1,CASSPKTGGRAEAFF,TGTGCCAGTAGCCCCAAGACAGGGGGCCGGGCTGAAGCTTTCTTT
NA,few,TRBV30,TRBJ2-1,CAWSGEQFF,TGTGCCTGGTCGGGTGAGCAGTTCTTC
TRBD1,NA,TRBV5-1,TRBJ2-3,CASSLAGTGGTETQYF,TGCGCCAGCAGCTTGGCCGGGACAGGGGGCACAGAGACGCAGTATTTT
NA,few,TRBV7-6,TRBJ2-7,CASSLGPLGLITYEQYF,TGTGCCAGCAGCTTAGGACCGTTGGGTCTTATTACTTACGAGCAGTACTTC
TRBD1,few,TRBV7-2,TRBJ1-6,CASSSTDRGTNSPLHF,TGTGCCAGCAGCTCCACGGACAGGGGGACGAATTCACCCCTCCACTTT
NA,few,TRBV25-1,TRBJ1-2,CASSDLGPHWEGYTF,TGTGCCAGCAGTGATCTCGGGCCCCACTGGGAGGGCTACACCTTC
NA,NA,TRBV7-3,TRBJ2-3,CASSLFTDTDTQYF,TGTGCCAGCAGCTTATTCACGGACACAGATACGCAGTATTTT
NA,many,TRBV19,TRBJ2-4,CASSNQALLAKNIQYF,TGTGCCAGTAGTAACCAGGCGCTACTAGCCAAAAACATTCAGTACTTC
TRBD2,NA,TRBV27,TRBJ2-1,CASSFSSGRLYNEQFF,TGTGCCAGCAGTTTTTCTAGCGGGAGACTCTACAATGAGCAGTTCTTC
NA,NA,TRBV7-9,TRBJ1-1,CASSPEGNTEAFF,TGTGCCAGCAGCCCAGAGGGGAACACTGAAGCTTTCTTT
NA,NA,TRBV6-1,TRBJ2-3,CASSEVTTQYF,TGTGCCAGCAGTGAAGTGACCACGCAGTATTTT
NA,few,TRBV3-1,TRBJ2-7,CASSQGWESSYEQYF,TGTGCCAGCAGCCAAGGGTGGGAGAGCTCCTACGAGCAGTACTTC
TRBD2,many,TRBV12-3/TRBV12-4,TRBJ2-3,CASSRSSGGSTDTQYF,TGCGCCAGCAGCCGATCTAGCGGGGGTAGCACAGATACGCAGTATTTT
NA,few,TRBV12-3/TRBV12-4,TRBJ2-5,CASLSGNWAQETQYF,TGTGCCAGCCTCTCCGGGAATTGGGCCCAAGAGACCCAGTACTTC
NA,few,TRBV6-1,TRBJ2-6,CASKRGGVRVGANVLTF,TGTGCCAGCAAACGGGGCGGAGTCCGGGTTGGGGCCAACGTCCTGACTTTC
NA,few,TRBV7-2,TRBJ2-3,CASSRLYGGGTDTQYF,TGTGCCAGCAGCCGCCTATATGGGGGCGGCACAGATACGCAGTATTTT
TRBD1,many,TRBV4-2,TRBJ1-3,CASSPRGGPVSGNTIYF,TGTGCCAGCAGCCCCAGGGGGGGACCCGTCTCTGGAAACACCATATATTTT
NA,NA,TRBV29-1,TRBJ2-3,CSVLAGDTQYF,TGCAGCGTTCTGGCCGGGGATACGCAGTATTTT
NA,NA,TRBV30,TRBJ1-3,CAWSFGGSHSGNTIYF,TGTGCCTGGAGTTTCGGGGGTAGCCACTCTGGAAACACCATATATTTT
TRBD2,NA,TRBV11-2,TRBJ2-1,CASAPGGGNEQFF,TGTGCCAGCGCCCCGGGGGGGGGTAATGAGCAGTTCTTC
TRBD1,few,TRBV5-1,TRBJ2-7,CASSLGTEGAYEQYF,TGCGCCAGCAGCCTCGGGACAGAAGGCGCCTACGAGCAGTACTTC
NA,NA,TRBV29-1,TRBJ2-3,CSVQGKAGDPDTQYF,TGCAGCGTCCAGGGGAAGGCGGGGGATCCAGATACGCAGTATTTT
NA,few,TRBV9,TRBJ2-7,CASSVSDGSSYEQYF,TGTGCCAGCAGCGTATCTGACGGAAGCTCCTACGAGCAGTACTTC
NA,few,TRBV3-1,TRBJ2-6,CASSPSNSGANVLTF,TGTGCCAGCAGCCCCAGCAACTCTGGGGCCAACGTCCTGACTTTC
TRBD1,few,TRBV19,TRBJ1-2,CASSTGQRYGYTF,TGTGCCAGTAGTACGGGACAGAGGTATGGCTACACCTTC
NA,few,TRBV6-5,TRBJ2-2,CASSYGQRGELFF,TGTGCCAGCAGTTATGGACAGCGCGGGGAGCTGTTTTTT
NA,few,TRBV12-3/TRBV12-4,TRBJ2-7,CASSSAYYEQYF,TGTGCCAGCAGCTCCGCTTACTACGAGCAGTACTTC
NA,NA,TRBV11-2,TRBJ2-7,CASSKIQGFGEQYF,TGTGCCAGCAGCAAGATCCAGGGATTTGGCGAGCAGTACTTC
NA,NA,TRBV9,TRBJ1-6,CASSVTGGRSPLHF,TGTGCCAGCAGCGTAACGGGGGGCAGATCACCCCTCCACTTT
NA,NA,TRBV12-3/TRBV12-4,TRBJ2-2,CASSAERVLAGELFF,TGTGCCAGCAGTGCCGAACGGGTCTTGGCCGGGGAGCTGTTTTTT
TRBD1,few,TRBV14,TRBJ2-3,CASSHVGQGTDTQYF,TGTGCCAGCAGCCACGTGGGACAGGGCACAGATACGCAGTATTTT
TRBD2,few,TRBV7-2,TRBJ2-7,CASSLWGTTYEQYF,TGTGCCAGCAGCTTATGGGGGACTACCTACGAGCAGTACTTC